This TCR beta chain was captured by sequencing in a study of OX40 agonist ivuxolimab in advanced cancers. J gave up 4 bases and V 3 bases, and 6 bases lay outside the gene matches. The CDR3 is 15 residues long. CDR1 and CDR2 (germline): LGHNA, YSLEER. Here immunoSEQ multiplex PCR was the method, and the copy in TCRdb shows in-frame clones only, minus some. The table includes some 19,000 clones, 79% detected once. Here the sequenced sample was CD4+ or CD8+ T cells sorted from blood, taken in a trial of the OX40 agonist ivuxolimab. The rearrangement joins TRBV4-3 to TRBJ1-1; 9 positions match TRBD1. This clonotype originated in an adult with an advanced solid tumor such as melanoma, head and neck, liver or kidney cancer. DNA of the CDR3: TGCGCCAGCAGCCATTTACAGGGGGCGGTCACTGAAGCTTTCTTT. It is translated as CASSHLQGAVTEAFF.